This T cell receptor beta chain was found in a study of shared clonotypes between healthy human individuals (dated by TCRdb to 2020 to 2022). With regard to the full study: The cohort included a few men and a couple of women between 18 and 49 years of age. The study deeply sequenced blood TCR repertoires of about 5 healthy adults to estimate repertoire size and the extent of clonotype sharing between individuals. For each donor, CD4 naive and CD4 memory were each run on three plates, CD8 naive on two plates, and CD8 memory on one plate. To increase sequencing depth and limit assay-specific biases, different laboratories used diverse techniques to prepare libraries and sequence TCR repertoires. Each donor's leukapheresis produced roughly between roughly 0.85 and 9.5 billion PBMCs.

Of note for this clone: Its specific antigen is unknown. It has no much larger one-base neighbor in the sample; base qualities were not kept.

TCR CDR3 regions were amplified from genomic DNA by multiplex PCR using the deep immunoSEQ assay. Extracted genomic DNA from each cell subset was spread evenly across all wells of several immunoSEQ 96-well plates, with each plate serving as a replicate. For sorted subsets, about 200 ng genomic DNA, equal to about 30,000 T cell genomes, was loaded into each replicate PCR. Purified libraries were measured with a Qubit 3.0 fluorometer, size-checked on a Bioanalyzer 2100, and measured again with the KAPA Library Quantification kit. Each immunoSEQ 96-well plate was sequenced on its own single-read 150-cycle Illumina NextSeq 550 flow cell. Turning to the authors' computational methods: Because the immunoSEQ output included only junctional sequences and no quality scores, the filtering could not be the same as the filtering used for full-length reads. Sequences were annotated with PyIR, a Python wrapper for IgBLAST v1.9, using IMGT germline references to assign V/J genes and CDR3. Any read was removed if the V/J assignment was weak (E-value above 1e-6), the CDR3 was missing, or the read contained stop codons, out-of-frame junctions, or ambiguous translated residues. V3J clonotypes were defined as sequences sharing an identical inferred V gene, J gene, and CDR3 amino acid sequence. Percentage overlap between repertoires was calculated by dividing the number of shared unique clonotypes by the size of the smaller repertoire. Three approaches were used to assess repertoire richness: RTK rarefaction, the Chao1 estimator, and Recon v2.1 estimates of unobserved clonotypes. Generation probabilities for all TCRbeta clonotypes obtained by the gDNA method from a handful of donors were computed using OLGA. TCRdb re-hosts the immuneACCESS table, in-frame sequences only. Its copies lack some clones; in the studies checked, an unresolved V gene accounts for under half of them, and the cause for the rest is not known. That table supplies the V and J calls and clone size; D and trimming were determined from the DNA. The sample table records 2,500,000 or so clones; roughly 93% of these occur just once. About 0.39% of the sample is taken by the ten largest.

Clipping removes 6 bases from V and 8 bases from J, with 11 as the unmatched junction base count. The CDR1 and CDR2 encoded by the germline V gene are MNHEY and SVGAGI. The CDR3 runs 15 residues from the cysteine to the phenylalanine. Of all the DNA, just the CDR3 is kept, 45 bases in frame from base 1. Healthy HIV-negative adults with no recently reported acute infections or vaccinations were included as donors. Only Caucasian adults living in Nashville, Tennessee, USA were represented among the donors. CD4+ T cells were enriched by magnetic negative selection; naive cells were then positively selected on CD45RA, and the negative fraction formed the memory subset. Blood was obtained by leukapheresis, after which PBMCs were separated by Ficoll-Histopaque density gradient centrifugation and cryopreserved in liquid nitrogen vapor phase. Analytical flow cytometry was used to check the purity and quantity of each magnetically sorted T cell population. Genomic DNA was isolated from every sorted fraction and measured by UV absorbance on a Nanodrop 2000c.

The study at large found these results: The genetic and exposure-history diversity represented was limited by the small number of donors. Naive subsets generally had larger estimated clonotype richness than memory subsets. Compared with non-shared clonotypes, the clonotypes found in all four sorted-subset donors had higher generation probabilities. Pairwise subsampling indicated that sequencing depth was expected to affect the degree of clonotype sharing among donors. Rarefaction of sorted-subset datasets indicated incomplete sequencing despite the large sequencing depth. Only blood was sampled, and tissue TCR repertoires likely differ from those in blood. When a handful of donors were compared, the shared fraction of clonotypes was about 5.4% for naive CD4, around 3.5% for naive CD8, roughly 2.5% for memory CD4, and 0.3% to 0.5% for memory CD8.

The sequencing sample was made of naive CD4+ T cells from PBMCs. Sample cell subset or site, as interpreted from the label and publication: CD45RA+ positively selected. The sequence is built from TRBV6-5 and TRBJ2-1, with 9 bases in between that match TRBD2. The sequence was collected from a young man in good health. Some clones in this sample may be carry-over from other donors' samples. The sequenced DNA: TGTGCCAGCAGGCCCACTAGCGGGTCTAGGGATGAGCAGTTCTTC. Its product reads: CASRPTSGSRDEQFF.